The 18 T cell receptor beta chains below were found in one sample sequenced in a study of T-cell memory formation after mild COVID-19. TCRdb re-analysed the 5' RACE reads in MiXCR, keeping a single row per CDR3 protein. Among around 510,000 distinct CDR3 sequences, roughly a fifth were seen once, and the ten largest hold roughly 8.1%. Sequenced input: PBMCs or a T cell subset sorted from them (not recorded which). Receptors originate from an adult woman who had mild COVID-19 (a few samples of this study predate the infection). Cell type and time point are not known.

This clonotype was picked up a small number of times. V and J are TRBV12-3 or TRBV12-4 and TRBJ1-4, with 11 bases aligning to TRBD1. CDR3 length: 15 residues. J gave up 7 bases and V 3 bases, and 4 bases lay outside the gene matches. The CDR3 protein is CASSLGTGGSEKLFF. CDR3 DNA: TGTGCCAGCAGTTTGGGGACAGGGGGTTCTGAAAAACTGTTTTTT.

This sequence joins TRBV12-3 or TRBV12-4 and TRBJ1-5, with 9 bases fitting TRBD1. The CDR3 contains 14 residues. The junction had 5 bases not matched to a gene; V was cut back by 5 bases and J by 6 bases. Here the CDR3 DNA reads TGTGCCAGCAGTAAACAGGGGGCGAGTCAGCCCCAGCATTTT. This translates into CASSKQGASQPQHF.

This clonotype was counted only a few times. The chain is built from TRBV4-3 and TRBJ2-3; 7 bases fit TRBD2. The CDR3 contains 14 residues. The V and J ends lost 2 bases and 2 bases, in that order; junction bases with no gene match: 1. Germline CDR1 reads LGHNA; CDR2 reads YSLEER. The CDR3 reads CASSQSGNTDTQYF. CDR3 bases: TGCGCCAGCAGCCAAAGCGGGAACACAGATACGCAGTATTTT.

This clonotype was counted between two and nine times. This chain links TRBV5-5 with TRBJ1-2, with TRBD1 matching 11 bases. With V trimmed by 6 bases and J by 7 bases, 8 bases remained unmatched. Germline V gene sequence: CDR1 SGHKS, CDR2 YYEKEE (reference sequence). This CDR3 is built from 14 residues. The CDR3 DNA follows: TGTGCCAGCAACTCCGGACAGGGGGCTAGTGGCTACACCTTC. Translation: CASNSGQGASGYTF. Full variable domain (outside the CDR3, taken from reference TRBV5-5 and TRBJ1-2): DAGVTQSPTHLIKTRGQQVTLRCSPISGHKSVSWYQQVLGQGPQFIFQYYEKEERGRGNFPDRFSARQFPNYSSELNVNALLLGDSALYLCASNSGQGASGYTFGSGTRLTVV.

The rearrangement links TRBV27 to TRBJ2-3, with D hard to call. The CDR3 spans 13 residues. Deletions cut 4 bases from V and 5 bases from J, with 10 bases between. The germline V gene has CDR1 MNHEY and CDR2 SMNVEV (reference sequence). The CDR3 spells CASSYWALDTQYF. The CDR3 DNA reads as TGTGCCAGCAGTTACTGGGCCCTAGATACGCAGTATTTT.

This chain links TRBV11-3 with TRBJ2-6; maybe TRBD2 (6 bases). CDR1 is SGHNT, CDR2 YENEEA, per germline. V was cut by 4 bases and J by 1 base, with 14 bases left in between. This CDR3 is 17 amino acids long. The CDR3 sequence: CASSYAGRGSGANVLTF. The CDR3 bases are TGTGCCAGCAGCTATGCGGGACGGGGTTCTGGGGCCAACGTCCTGACTTTC.

This rearrangement joins TRBV11-2 to TRBJ1-6; TRBD1 matches at 8 bases. V shed 5 bases and J 6 bases; nucleotides not matched to a gene: 6. The CDR3 extends over 15 amino acids. Germline values: CDR1 SGHAT, CDR2 FQNNGV. CDR3 region: CASSTRQGFNSPLHF. For the CDR3, the DNA is TGTGCCAGCAGCACCAGACAGGGGTTTAATTCACCCCTCCACTTT. The whole variable domain, filled in from reference TRBV11-2 and TRBJ1-6, reads EAGVAQSPRYKIIEKRQSVAFWCNPISGHATLYWYQQILGQGPKLLIQFQNNGVVDDSQLPKDRFSAERLKGVDSTLKIQPAKLEDSAVYLCASSTRQGFNSPLHFGNGTRLTVT.

This clonotype appeared a few times. The V call is TRBV6-6, the J call TRBJ2-3, with 8 bases that match TRBD1. With 6 bases clipped from V and 3 bases from J, the junction kept 8 bases outside the gene matches. The CDR3 runs 15 residues. The germline V gene has CDR1 MNHNY and CDR2 SVGAGI (reference sequence). The CDR3 spells CASSGRGLSTDTQYF. DNA for the CDR3: TGTGCCAGCAGCGGCAGGGGGCTTTCAACAGATACGCAGTATTTT.

CDR3 DNA: TGTGCCAGCAGTTACTCGAGCAGAAGGGGTAATGGCTACACCTTC. It is translated as CASSYSSRRGNGYTF. This chain uses TRBV6-5 with TRBJ1-2; D possibly corresponds to TRBD1 (5 bases). Trimming took 0 bases from V and 6 from J, leaving 14 bases between them. This CDR3 comprises 15 residues. Germline assignment: CDR1 MNHEY and CDR2 SVGAGI.

J is TRBJ2-7 and V is TRBV4-1; D is unresolved. Per germline, CDR1 MGHRA and CDR2 YSYEKL. This CDR3 contains 13 residues. Trimming removed 0 bases at V and 10 bases at J, with 13 bases between. In DNA, the CDR3 is TGCGCCAGCAGCCAAGATCATGTACCGGTACAGTACTTC. Translated, it gives CASSQDHVPVQYF.

This rearrangement joins TRBV20-1 to TRBJ2-1; D could derive from TRBD1 or TRBD2 (6 bases each). Trimming shortened V by 5 bases and J by 5 bases, and 16 bases separated the two germline ends. The CDR3 is 14 residues long. The germline CDR1 and CDR2 sequences are DFQATT and SNEGSKA (reference sequence). This chain's CDR3 is CSARQLGGHNEQFF. The CDR3 DNA is TGCAGTGCTCGACAGTTAGGGGGGCACAATGAGCAGTTCTTC.

This chain uses TRBV11-1 with TRBJ2-3, with 9 bases that match TRBD1. Trimming cost V 4 bases and J 8 bases; bases outside gene matches: 10. The V gene's germline CDR1 is SGHAT and CDR2 FQDESV (reference sequence). CDR3 length: 15 residues. The CDR3 DNA reads as TGTGCCAGCAGCTCGGAGAGGACAGGGGCAGGTACGCAGTATTTT. It specifies CASSSERTGAGTQYF.

This clonotype was detected a few times. The chain is built from TRBV5-1 and TRBJ1-2; TRBD1 matches 8 bases. The V segment lost 3 bases and the J segment 2 bases; nucleotides outside the gene matches: 15. CDR3 size: 18 residues. The germline V gene has CDR1 SGHRS and CDR2 YFSETQ. In DNA form, the CDR3 reads TGCGCCAGCAGCTGGGGACAGGCCGTCGGGGCGTCGAACTATGGCTACACCTTC. The encoded protein is CASSWGQAVGASNYGYTF.

This clonotype was counted a few times. V gene TRBV18 combines with J gene TRBJ1-1, with a weak D call TRBD1 (5 bases). V shed 4 bases and J shed 1 base, with 10 bases lying between them. Germline V gives CDR1 KGHSH, CDR2 LQKENI. The CDR3 loop spans 14 amino acids. The CDR3 here is CASSQFGGNTEAFF. The CDR3 coding sequence is TGTGCCAGCTCACAGTTCGGGGGGAACACTGAAGCTTTCTTT.

The rearrangement joins TRBV20-1 to TRBJ1-2; 7 nucleotides agree with TRBD1. There are 15 residues in the CDR3. Germline lookup yields CDR1 DFQATT and CDR2 SNEGSKA (reference sequence). V gave up 6 bases and J gave up 3 bases; unmatched junction bases: 13. CDR3 nucleotides: TGCAGTGCGCCACCGGGACAGCTCCGTGACTATGGCTACACCTTC. Protein sequence: CSAPPGQLRDYGYTF.

This clonotype was found a few times. The rearrangement links TRBV5-1 to TRBJ2-5, with TRBD1 matching 7 bases. This CDR3 is built from 14 residues. V gave up 7 bases and J gave up 4 bases; unmatched junction bases: 10. Germline V CDR1 and CDR2: SGHRS, YFSETQ. The DNA for the CDR3 is TGCGCCAGCGTCCCGGGACAGTTTTCAGAGACCCAGTACTTC. Translation gives CASVPGQFSETQYF.

The chain has TRBV23-1 and TRBJ2-1; tentative D call: TRBD2 (5 bases). TRBV23-1 is an open reading frame, and its role is uncertain. The V gene lost 11 bases and the J gene lost 4 bases, with 21 bases spanning the gap. The length of the CDR3 is 15 residues. CDR3 residues: CALKWGIGDYNEQFF. The CDR3 bases are TGCGCCCTAAAGTGGGGTATCGGGGATTACAATGAGCAGTTCTTC.

This chain connects TRBV15 to TRBJ1-3; no clear D. This CDR3 is 15 amino acids long. V lost 4 bases and J lost 0, with 10 bases in between. Germline V lookup: CDR1 LNHNV, CDR2 YYDKDF (reference sequence). The CDR3 loop reads CATSKTPFSGNTIYF. In nucleotides, the CDR3 is TGTGCCACCAGCAAAACACCATTCTCTGGAAACACCATATATTTT.